Following are 6 T cell receptor beta chains from one sample sequenced in a study of neurological immune-mediated disorders. This sample's time point: longitudinal time-point 3. TCRdb reanalysed the 5' RACE reads using MiXCR and keeps one entry per CDR3 protein. The table lists about 49,000 distinct CDR3 sequences, approximately 8.4% of them singletons. Sequences were obtained from PBMCs. These receptors originate from a middle-aged woman in good health.

This clonotype occurred a few times. The gene calls are TRBV24-1 and TRBJ2-1, with 8 positions matching TRBD1. Germline assignment: CDR1 KGHDR and CDR2 SFDVKD. V was clipped by 4 bases and J by 8 bases; unmatched bases: 9. CDR3 size: 15 residues. The CDR3 is CATSDPQDRVDEQFF. CDR3 nucleotides: TGTGCCACCAGTGACCCACAGGACAGGGTTGATGAGCAGTTCTTC.

This clonotype has ten or more counts. The chain uses TRBV6-1 and TRBJ1-2; a possible D gene is TRBD1 (5 bases). The CDR3 sequence is 14 residues long. V was cut by 3 bases and J by 4 bases, with 12 bases left in between. CDR1 and CDR2 (germline): MNHNS, SASEGT. The CDR3 DNA reads TGTGCCAGCAGTGAGGGGCAGGGTGGCTATGGCTACACCTTC. Protein: CASSEGQGGYGYTF.

At least ten counts were recorded for this clonotype. V usage is TRBV20-1 and J usage is TRBJ2-2; D not resolved. CDR3 length equals 12 residues. Germline CDR1 DFQATT, CDR2 SNEGSKA (reference sequence). V lost 5 bases, J lost 3 bases, and 7 bases lay in between. The CDR3 spells CSASFYTGELFF. In DNA, the CDR3 is TGCAGTGCTTCCTTTTACACCGGGGAGCTGTTTTTT.

This clonotype occurred a few times. This chain links TRBV5-6 with TRBJ2-5; D remains unclear. Per germline, CDR1 SGHDT and CDR2 YYEEEE. CDR3 length: 12 residues. The V end was cut by 4 bases, the J end by 5 bases, with 9 bases between. In DNA, the CDR3 is TGTGCCAGCAGCCACACTCTGGAGACCCAGTACTTC. Protein product: CASSHTLETQYF.

The V call is TRBV20-1, the J call TRBJ2-2, with TRBD1 as a possible D gene (5 bases). The V end lost 1 base, the J end lost 1 base, and 7 bases lay between the germline ends. The length of the CDR3 is 14 residues. CDR1 is DFQATT, CDR2 SNEGSKA, per germline (reference sequence). In DNA, the CDR3 is TGCAGTGCTAGAGTCGGACAGAACACCGGGGAGCTGTTTTTT. Its protein product is CSARVGQNTGELFF.

This clonotype was observed at least ten times. The V and J genes are TRBV18 and TRBJ1-1; the D is unclear. The CDR3 is 13 amino acids. CDR1 is KGHSH, CDR2 LQKENI, per germline. V was shortened by 2 bases and J by 5 bases, with 9 bases between the two germline ends. The CDR3 reads CASSPGERTEAFF. The CDR3 DNA sequence: TGTGCCAGCTCACCAGGGGAGAGGACTGAAGCTTTCTTT.